One and the same sample provided the 10 T cell receptor beta chains below, sequenced in a study of blood T cell repertoires in COVID-19. Only in-frame clones appear in the TCRdb table, and some are missing; sequencing was by immunoSEQ multiplex PCR. The top ten hold around 19% of the sample, which has fewer than 150,000 clones, approximately 86% seen once. The sequenced sample was peripheral blood. Source of these receptors: a woman in her forties or fifties who had recovered from COVID-19.

This clone occurred once. The V and J genes are TRBV2 and TRBJ2-3; 11 nucleotides match TRBD2. The J segment lost 2 bases and the V segment lost 4 bases, leaving 2 bases of the junction unmatched. The CDR3 sequence is 15 residues long. Germline CDR1 SNHLY, CDR2 FYNNEI. The chain's CDR3 is CASSGLAGPTDTQYF. The CDR3 region has the DNA TGTGCCAGCAGTGGACTAGCGGGACCCACAGATACGCAGTATTTT. Combining the CDR3 with reference TRBV2 and TRBJ2-3 gives the whole variable domain EPEVTQTPSHQVTQMGQEVILRCVPISNHLYFYWYRQILGQKVEFLVSFYNNEISEKSEIFDDQFSVERPDGSNFTLKIRSTKLEDSAMYFCASSGLAGPTDTQYFGPGTRLTVL.

The chain uses TRBV5-1 and TRBJ1-1; D uncertain. Germline V gene sequence: CDR1 SGHRS, CDR2 YFSETQ. The CDR3 loop spans 16 amino acids. The V and J ends lost 4 bases and 0 bases respectively, with 16 bases between them. CDR3 loop: CASSPFPGGLNTEAFF. The CDR3 bases are TGCGCCAGCAGCCCGTTCCCGGGAGGCCTGAACACTGAAGCTTTCTTT.

The rearrangement uses TRBV2 and TRBJ1-5; perhaps TRBD1 as D (6 bases). Trimming stripped 6 bases from V and 0 bases from J, with 9 bases between. The CDR3 contains 14 residues. CDR1 and CDR2 (germline): SNHLY, FYNNEI. CDR3 sequence: CASRDSYSNQPQHF. In nucleotides, the CDR3 is TGTGCCAGCAGGGACAGTTATAGCAATCAGCCCCAGCATTTT.

The CDR3 is CASSVRGERTYNEQFF. As DNA, the CDR3 is TGCGCCAGCAGCGTGCGAGGCGAACGAACTTACAATGAGCAGTTCTTC. The chain carries TRBV5-1 and TRBJ2-1; D call uncertain. The V gene's germline CDR1 is SGHRS and CDR2 YFSETQ. The CDR3 length is 16 residues. V lost 4 bases to trimming and J lost 4 bases, with 18 bases between them. Drawing the rest from reference TRBV5-1 and TRBJ2-1, the complete variable domain is KAGVTQTPRYLIKTRGQQVTLSCSPISGHRSVSWYQQTPGQGLQFLFEYFSETQRNKGNFPGRFSGRQFSNSRSEMNVSTLELGDSALYLCASSVRGERTYNEQFFGPGTRLTVL.

This chain's CDR3 is CASSPPPLPGGRLREQYF. The CDR3 bases are TGTGCCAGCTCACCACCTCCCCTCCCAGGGGGCAGGCTTAGGGAGCAGTACTTC. The genes are TRBV18 and TRBJ2-7; 8 positions match TRBD1. The J segment lost 7 bases and the V segment lost 0 bases, leaving 17 bases of the junction unmatched. This CDR3 is built from 18 residues. Germline CDR1 reads KGHSH; CDR2 reads LQKENI.

The V and J genes are TRBV19 and TRBJ2-5; unclear D gene. The V and J ends lost 5 bases and 9 bases respectively, with 16 bases between them. Germline CDR1 LNHDA, CDR2 SQIVND (reference sequence). This CDR3 has 13 residues. CDR3 sequence reads: CASSLRSPLAQYF. In DNA form, the CDR3 reads TGTGCCAGTAGTTTAAGGAGCCCCTTGGCCCAGTACTTC.

V usage is TRBV6-5 and J usage is TRBJ2-1, with D unclear. The CDR3 spans 15 residues. CDR1 is MNHEY, CDR2 SVGAGI, per germline. Trimming pared 6 bases from V and 6 bases from J, leaving 18 bases between. CDR3 loop: CASRATTKSSNEQFF. The CDR3, as DNA: TGTGCCAGCAGGGCGACAACCAAGAGTAGCAATGAGCAGTTCTTC.

A remark on this clone: The identical CDR3 is also encoded by other nucleotide sequences in the sample. The chain links TRBV9 to TRBJ2-1; weak D call: TRBD1 (5 bases). V lost 0 bases, J lost 0 bases, and 7 bases lay in between. The CDR3 extends over 15 amino acids. CDR1 is SGDLS and CDR2 is YYNGEE in the germline V gene. CDR3 amino acids: CASSVGGRSYNEQFF. Here the CDR3 DNA reads TGTGCCAGCAGCGTAGGGGGCCGCTCCTACAATGAGCAGTTCTTC.

This clone has only a few counts. The chain has TRBV18 and TRBJ2-7, with TRBD2 matching 7 bases. The germline gives CDR1 KGHSH, CDR2 LQKENI. With 1 base clipped from V and 7 bases from J, the junction kept 1 base outside the gene matches. This CDR3 region has 12 residues. CDR3: CASSPQGGEQYF. Written as DNA, the CDR3 is TGTGCCAGCTCACCACAGGGAGGGGAGCAGTACTTC. Variable domain in full (rest from reference TRBV18 and TRBJ2-7): NAGVMQNPRHLVRRRGQEARLRCSPMKGHSHVYWYRQLPEEGLKFMVYLQKENIIDESGMPKERFSAEFPKEGPSILRIQQVVRGDSAAYFCASSPQGGEQYFGPGTRLTVT.

This chain links TRBV27 with TRBJ2-2; 8 positions agree with TRBD1. The ends lost 3 bases at V and 4 bases at J; junction bases unmatched: 7. CDR3 size: 16 residues. Germline V gene sequence: CDR1 MNHEY, CDR2 SMNVEV (reference sequence). CDR3 loop: CASSFRTGLRTGELFF. The CDR3 bases are TGTGCCAGCAGTTTTCGGACAGGGTTGCGCACCGGGGAGCTGTTTTTT.